This T cell receptor (beta chain) was retrieved from a study of shared T cell receptors in the human thymus. Generated by immunoSEQ multiplex PCR, the TCRdb table keeps only in-frame clones and is missing some. This table holds about 380,000 clones, more than 85% found once. Germline CDR1 reads SGHKS; CDR2 reads YYEKEE (reference sequence). V lost 7 bases to trimming and J lost 1 base, with 9 bases between them. CDR3 size: 12 residues. The chain recombines TRBV5-5 with TRBJ2-7; D remains ambiguous. The TCR originated in a human donor. The material sequenced was thymocytes. Written as DNA, the CDR3 is TGTGCCAGCTCCGGTGAGTCCTACGAGCAGTACTTC. Protein product: CASSGESYEQYF.